Listed below are T cell receptor beta chains from one sample, sequenced in a study of blood T cell repertoires in COVID-19. Method: immunoSEQ multiplex PCR; TCRdb's copy keeps in-frame clones and lacks some. The table records about 22,000 clones, approximately 88% of them present only once. The sample was peripheral blood. The source is a man older than 75 with active or convalescent COVID-19. CDR3s include the opening cysteine and the closing phenylalanine or tryptophan. A D gene is named only where the DNA matches it firmly. Clone size is not always given. Where it is, it says once, few, many or a class for expanded clones.

once | TRBJ1-2 | - | TRBV19 | CASSIQEYYGYTF | TGTGCCAGTAGTATACAGGAATACTATGGCTACACCTTC
once | TRBJ2-1 | - | TRBV25-1 | CASTPTDYNEQFF | TGTGCCAGCACCCCGACTGACTACAATGAGCAGTTCTTC
- | TRBJ2-1 | - | TRBV2 | CASSGQGGYNEQFF | TGTGCCAGCAGTGGACAGGGAGGCTACAATGAGCAGTTCTTC
- | TRBJ2-3 | TRBD2 | TRBV7-2 | CASRSGSGVSTDTQYF | TGTGCCAGCAGGAGCGGCAGCGGGGTGAGCACAGATACGCAGTATTTT
few | TRBJ2-7 | - | TRBV4-3 | CASSQEGWEEQYF | TGCGCCAGCAGCCAAGAGGGTTGGGAGGAGCAGTACTTC
- | TRBJ2-7 | TRBD2 | TRBV5-6 | CASSLLGLAHDF | TGTGCCAGCAGCTTGCTCGGACTAGCCCACGATTTC
- | TRBJ2-7 | - | TRBV5-8 | CASSLLYRRYEQYF | TGTGCCAGCAGCTTGCTCTACAGACGCTACGAGCAGTACTTC
- | TRBJ2-3 | TRBD2 | TRBV4-2 | CASSQDPSLAGGRTDTQYF | TGTGCCAGCAGCCAAGACCCCTCACTAGCGGGAGGGCGTACAGATACGCAGTATTTT
- | TRBJ1-2 | - | TRBV6-2/TRBV6-3 | CASSYKSGYYGYTF | TGTGCCAGCAGTTACAAGTCCGGGTACTATGGCTACACCTTC
- | TRBJ2-3 | - | TRBV2 | CASRSGGAPSTDTQYF | TGTGCCAGCAGATCTGGGGGGGCGCCTAGCACAGATACGCAGTATTTT
- | TRBJ1-3 | - | TRBV29-1 | CSVAGDSRKGTIYF | TGCAGCGTTGCCGGTGACAGCCGGAAGGGAACCATATATTTT
- | TRBJ1-3 | TRBD1 | TRBV9 | CASSARQGSGNTIYF | TGTGCCAGCAGCGCAAGACAGGGGTCTGGAAACACCATATATTTT
- | TRBJ1-2 | TRBD1 | TRBV19 | CASIDRVGSAGYTF | TGTGCCAGTATCGACAGGGTGGGATCCGCCGGCTACACCTTC
- | TRBJ2-6 | - | TRBV6-6 | CASTNSGANVLTF | TGTGCCAGCACCAACTCTGGGGCCAACGTCCTGACTTTC
once | TRBJ2-3 | TRBD1 | TRBV11-2 | CASSPGQEPYTDTQYF | TGTGCCAGCAGCCCGGGACAGGAACCCTACACAGATACGCAGTATTTT
- | TRBJ1-1 | - | TRBV4-1 | CASSQGAGTEAFF | TGCGCCAGCAGCCAAGGGGCCGGCACTGAAGCTTTCTTT
- | TRBJ2-1 | - | TRBV5-1 | CASSTDYLDEQFF | TGCGCCAGCAGCACGGACTACCTTGATGAGCAGTTCTTC
medium-sized | TRBJ2-2 | - | TRBV5-1 | CASHDKNTGELFF | TGCGCCAGCCATGACAAGAACACCGGGGAGCTGTTTTTT
- | TRBJ2-2 | TRBD1 | TRBV5-1 | CASSTTGFTGELFF | TGCGCCAGCAGCACGACAGGGTTCACCGGGGAGCTGTTTTTT
- | TRBJ1-6 | TRBD1 | TRBV30 | CAWRGTGDRNSPLHF | TGTGCCTGGAGGGGGACAGGAGATCGGAATTCACCCCTCCACTTT
- | TRBJ1-2 | TRBD1 | TRBV6-4 | CASRPDRFNYGYTF | TGTGCCAGCAGACCGGACAGGTTTAACTATGGCTACACCTTC
- | TRBJ2-2 | - | TRBV7-8 | CASNSRGRRVYTGELFF | TGTGCCAGCAACAGTAGAGGGCGCCGGGTGTACACCGGGGAGCTGTTTTTT
- | TRBJ1-1 | - | TRBV28 | CASSWRTEAFF | TGTGCCAGCAGTTGGAGGACTGAAGCTTTCTTT
- | TRBJ2-7 | - | TRBV2 | CASRQGPYEQYF | TGTGCCAGCAGACAGGGACCCTACGAGCAGTACTTC
- | TRBJ2-3 | TRBD1 | TRBV24-1 | CATSDLTGADTQYF | TGTGCCACCAGTGATCTCACAGGGGCAGATACGCAGTATTTT
- | TRBJ1-2 | TRBD1 | TRBV19 | CASSGPGQVNYGYTF | TGTGCCAGTAGTGGCCCCGGACAGGTGAACTATGGCTACACCTTC
- | TRBJ2-1 | TRBD2 | TRBV28 | CASSLSGTYNEQFF | TGTGCCAGCAGTTTAAGCGGGACTTACAATGAGCAGTTCTTC
once | TRBJ2-2 | - | TRBV7-9 | CASGRDTGELFF | TGTGCCAGCGGGCGGGACACCGGGGAGCTGTTTTTT
- | TRBJ2-1 | TRBD1 | TRBV10-1 | CASSRGSSYNEQFF | TGCGCCAGCAGCAGGGGGAGCTCCTACAATGAGCAGTTCTTC
- | TRBJ2-1 | TRBD2 | TRBV10-3 | CAISESSGRTKSNEQFF | TGTGCCATCAGTGAGTCTAGCGGGAGGACCAAGAGTAATGAGCAGTTCTTC
- | TRBJ2-3 | - | TRBV7-2 | CASSLVGGGPDTQYF | TGTGCCAGCAGCTTAGTAGGCGGGGGCCCAGATACGCAGTATTTT
- | TRBJ1-1 | TRBD1 | TRBV6-1 | CASSDTGAKGTEAFF | TGTGCCAGCAGTGACACAGGGGCCAAAGGGACTGAAGCTTTCTTT
- | TRBJ2-5 | TRBD2 | TRBV27 | CASARLAGEETQYF | TGTGCCAGCGCCCGACTAGCGGGGGAAGAGACCCAGTACTTC
- | TRBJ1-4 | TRBD1 | TRBV11-2 | CASSFDRGTNEKLFF | TGTGCCAGCAGCTTTGACAGGGGCACTAATGAAAAACTGTTTTTT
once | TRBJ2-7 | - | TRBV7-2 | CASSLARKTYEQYF | TGTGCCAGCAGCTTAGCGCGGAAGACCTACGAGCAGTACTTC
- | TRBJ2-2 | TRBD1 | TRBV11-3 | CASSQQGATGELFF | TGTGCCAGCAGTCAACAGGGGGCAACCGGGGAGCTGTTTTTT
- | TRBJ2-3 | - | TRBV6-5 | CASSYPSGPSTDTQYF | TGTGCCAGCAGTTACCCGAGCGGCCCTAGCACAGATACGCAGTATTTT
once | TRBJ2-1 | - | TRBV5-1 | CASSLVVAEEQFF | TGCGCCAGCAGCTTGGTGGTGGCAGAAGAGCAGTTCTTC
- | TRBJ2-6 | TRBD1 | TRBV27 | CASTALPGQTWGDCSGANVLTF | TGTGCCAGCACCGCCCTCCCGGGACAGACGTGGGGCGATTGCTCTGGGGCCAACGTCCTGACTTTC
- | TRBJ2-4 | TRBD2 | TRBV6-5 | CASRKRESIQYF | TGTGCCAGCAGGAAGCGGGAATCGATTCAGTACTTC
- | TRBJ2-7 | TRBD2 | TRBV6-2/TRBV6-3 | CASSYSRASGNSYEQYF | TGTGCCAGCAGTTACTCCAGGGCTAGCGGGAACTCCTACGAGCAGTACTTC
once | TRBJ2-7 | TRBD1 | TRBV5-5 | CASSGAGGQGAEQYF | TGTGCCAGCAGCGGGGCAGGCGGACAGGGGGCCGAGCAGTACTTC
- | TRBJ1-1 | - | TRBV6-5 | CASSSHRAENTEAFF | TGTGCCAGCAGTTCCCACAGGGCGGAGAACACTGAAGCTTTCTTT
- | TRBJ2-5 | TRBD1 | TRBV29-1 | CSADRDETQYF | TGCAGCGCGGACAGGGACGAGACCCAGTACTTC
few | TRBJ2-7 | TRBD1 | TRBV6-2/TRBV6-3 | CASSYLSGQVHEQYF | TGTGCCAGCAGTTACCTTTCGGGACAGGTCCACGAGCAGTACTTC
- | TRBJ1-1 | - | TRBV5-1 | CASSPDWAKNTEAFF | TGCGCCAGCAGCCCCGATTGGGCTAAGAACACTGAAGCTTTCTTT
- | TRBJ1-4 | - | TRBV7-2 | CASSLVSGANEKLFF | TGTGCCAGCAGCTTAGTCAGTGGAGCTAATGAAAAACTGTTTTTT
- | TRBJ2-3 | TRBD1 | TRBV15 | CATSLGTATDTQYF | TGTGCCACCAGCTTAGGGACAGCCACAGATACGCAGTATTTT
- | TRBJ2-1 | - | TRBV5-6 | CASSLVQGRDEQFF | TGTGCCAGCAGCTTGGTTCAGGGGAGGGATGAGCAGTTCTTC
- | TRBJ2-1 | TRBD2 | TRBV6-5 | CASTVAGGDYNEQFF | TGTGCCAGCACCGTAGCGGGAGGGGACTACAATGAGCAGTTCTTC
- | TRBJ1-1 | - | TRBV27 | CASSFMGAGNTEAFF | TGTGCCAGCAGTTTTATGGGGGCGGGGAACACTGAAGCTTTCTTT
once | TRBJ1-2 | TRBD1 | TRBV19 | CASSKQGNYGYTF | TGTGCCAGTAGCAAACAGGGGAACTATGGCTACACCTTC
- | TRBJ2-1 | - | TRBV5-6 | CASSSVGVGRGQFF | TGTGCCAGCAGCTCTGTGGGGGTGGGGCGGGGCCAGTTCTTC
- | TRBJ2-7 | TRBD1 | TRBV5-1 | CASSPDRAYEQYF | TGCGCCAGCAGCCCGGACAGGGCCTACGAGCAGTACTTC
- | TRBJ2-5 | - | TRBV7-3 | CASSLIGALGTQYF | TGTGCCAGCAGCTTAATAGGGGCCCTGGGGACCCAGTACTTC
- | TRBJ1-6 | - | TRBV6-5 | CASTHLQDSPLHF | TGTGCCAGCACCCATCTACAGGATTCACCCCTCCACTTT
- | TRBJ2-3 | TRBD2 | TRBV4-1 | CASSQDNGRWDTQYF | TGCGCCAGCAGCCAAGATAACGGGAGGTGGGATACGCAGTATTTT
- | TRBJ1-6 | TRBD1 | TRBV19 | CASRGQGVTPLHF | TGTGCCAGTAGAGGACAGGGAGTGACACCCCTCCACTTT
- | TRBJ1-4 | - | TRBV7-2 | CASRPGANEKLFF | TGTGCCAGCAGGCCGGGGGCTAATGAAAAACTGTTTTTT